These 12 T cell receptor beta chains were sequenced from one sample in a study of vaccination and CD4 T cells after COVID-19 (dated by TCRdb to the early 2020s). Library preparation used PCR. TCRdb names Illumina iSeq 100 as the instrument used. DNA from cultured CD4+ T cells underwent TCR sequencing with the Oncomine TCR Beta short-read assay at the Johns Hopkins FTIC core. TCRdb redid the processing of the public reads, applying fastp at Q25 and MiXCR, and retained in-frame beta chains. Rows are combined by CDR3 protein, so each entry shows the most common genes and DNA. This sample is represented by just over 4,000 distinct CDR3 sequences; roughly two thirds of them were singletons. The ten largest account for less than 40% of the sample. Antigens for these TCRs are unknown. The sample's treatment or condition, from its label and the paper: approximately nine-day PBMC culture with coronavirus spike peptide pools or control peptides (ViraFEST assay). CD4+ T cells from unexposed donors were collected before the COVID-19 pandemic (2011-2018).

The sequencing sample was made of CD4+ T cells from blood, cultured in vitro. Receptor source: a human donor in good health.

This rearrangement joins TRBV4-1 to TRBJ1-6, with TRBD1 matching over 8 bases. The CDR3 has 16 amino acids. The V segment lost 3 bases and the J segment 7 bases; nucleotides outside the gene matches: 8. Germline CDR1 MGHRA, CDR2 YSYEKL. CDR3 amino acids: CASSQISGTGNSPLHF. CDR3 DNA: TGCGCCAGCAGCCAGATCTCCGGGACAGGAAATTCACCCCTCCACTTT.

A single count supports this clonotype. The V gene is TRBV29-1, the J gene TRBJ2-3; 9 bases agree with TRBD2. CDR1 is SQVTM and CDR2 is ANQGSEA in the germline V gene. V lost 4 bases, J lost 2 bases, and 1 base stayed unmatched. The CDR3 runs to 13 residues. CDR3 sequence (DNA): TGCAGCGTTGGACTAGCGGTCACAGATACGCAGTATTTT. It translates to CSVGLAVTDTQYF.

The gene calls are TRBV20-1 and TRBJ1-5; the D is unclear. Germline CDR1 reads DFQATT; CDR2 reads SNEGSKA (reference sequence). The CDR3 contains 13 residues. Trimming removed 3 bases at V and 8 bases at J, with 14 bases between. The CDR3 loop reads CSASRGAGKPQHF. The DNA of the CDR3 is TGCAGTGCTAGTCGGGGTGCGGGCAAGCCCCAGCATTTT.

V and J are TRBV20-1 and TRBJ1-2; no reliable D call. The CDR3 consists of 13 residues. Looked up from germline, CDR1 is DFQATT and CDR2 is SNEGSKA (reference sequence). V dropped 4 bases and J dropped 4 bases, with 13 bases sitting between them. The CDR3 reads CSATAYNSYGYTF. The CDR3, as DNA: TGCAGTGCTACCGCCTATAACTCCTATGGCTACACCTTC.

This clonotype is a singleton in its sample. J is TRBJ1-2 and V is TRBV28; the match to TRBD1 covers 9 bases. With 5 bases clipped from V and 8 bases from J, the junction kept 6 bases outside the gene matches. Germline lookup yields CDR1 MDHEN and CDR2 SYDVKM. This CDR3 is 13 amino acids long. CDR3 loop: CASSKQGASGYTF. The CDR3 DNA follows: TGTGCCAGCAGTAAACAGGGGGCAAGCGGCTACACCTTC.

The rearrangement joins TRBV20-1 to TRBJ2-7; 10 bases are a match to TRBD2. The CDR3 totals 14 residues. The germline V gene encodes CDR1 DFQATT and CDR2 SNEGSKA (reference sequence). Losses at the gene ends were 3 bases for V and 3 bases for J; bases not matched to a gene: 5. Here the CDR3 reads CSASGLAALYEQYF. CDR3 in DNA: TGCAGTGCTAGCGGACTAGCGGCCCTCTACGAGCAGTACTTC.

CDR3 sequence reads: CSARDGGRATYEQYF. For the CDR3, the DNA is TGCAGTGCTAGAGATGGCGGGAGGGCGACCTACGAGCAGTACTTC. The chain is built from TRBV20-1 and TRBJ2-7; 9 nucleotides line up with TRBD2. Looked up from germline, CDR1 is DFQATT and CDR2 is SNEGSKA (reference sequence). J gave up 2 bases and V 0 bases, and 5 bases lay outside the gene matches. The CDR3 length is 15 residues.

This clonotype is labeled as large. This chain uses TRBV6-1 with TRBJ2-7, with 8 bases lining up with TRBD1. The CDR3 is 12 amino acids. Unmatched junction bases numbered 3, after V lost 8 bases and J lost 3 bases. Germline V gene data show CDR1 as MNHNS and CDR2 as SASEGT. The CDR3 bases are TGTGCCAGCGGGACAGGTAACTACGAGCAGTACTTC. Amino acids: CASGTGNYEQYF.

The rearrangement uses TRBV25-1 and TRBJ1-6, with TRBD1 as a possible D gene (5 bases). Germline CDR1 MGHDK, CDR2 SYGVNS. The ends were cut back, 8 bases at V and 12 bases at J, with 17 bases in the middle. The CDR3 is 13 amino acids. The CDR3 DNA follows: TGTGCCAGCGGGGGACCGGGTGGGGGACCCCTCCACTTT. This encodes CASGGPGGGPLHF.

The count of this clonotype is one. The chain employs TRBV11-2 and TRBJ2-7; tentatively, D is TRBD2 (6 bases). The CDR3 covers 14 residues. In germline, CDR1 is SGHAT, CDR2 FQNNGV. V was cut by 0 bases and J by 5 bases, with 11 bases left in between. The CDR3 nucleotides read TGTGCCAGCAGCTTAGATCGTCGGGAGAACGAGCAGTACTTC. This encodes CASSLDRRENEQYF.

This chain uses TRBV28 with TRBJ1-2; 9 bases match TRBD1. The CDR3 is 16 amino acids. The ends lost 2 bases at V and 6 bases at J; junction bases unmatched: 10. Germline V CDR1 and CDR2: MDHEN, SYDVKM. This chain's CDR3 is CASSLANHGQGNGYTF. The CDR3, as DNA: TGTGCCAGCAGTTTAGCCAACCACGGACAGGGGAATGGCTACACCTTC.

The V gene is TRBV6-5, the J gene TRBJ1-2; 9 bases match TRBD1. In germline, CDR1 is MNHEY, CDR2 SVGAGI. The CDR3 contains 15 residues. V gave up 3 bases and J gave up 2 bases; unmatched junction bases: 4. For the CDR3, the DNA is TGTGCCAGCAGTTATTACAGGGGGCGGAACTATGGCTACACCTTC. Translating it yields CASSYYRGRNYGYTF.